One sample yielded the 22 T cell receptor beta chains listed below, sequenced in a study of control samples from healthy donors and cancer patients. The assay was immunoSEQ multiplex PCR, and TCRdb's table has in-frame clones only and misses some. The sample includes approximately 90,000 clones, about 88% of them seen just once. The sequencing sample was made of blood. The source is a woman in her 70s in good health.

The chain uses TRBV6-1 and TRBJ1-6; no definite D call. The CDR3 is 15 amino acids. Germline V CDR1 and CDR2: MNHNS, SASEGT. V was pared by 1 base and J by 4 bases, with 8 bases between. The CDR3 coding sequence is TGTGCCAGCAGTGAAGAGGCAGCGTATAATTCACCCCTCCACTTT. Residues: CASSEEAAYNSPLHF.

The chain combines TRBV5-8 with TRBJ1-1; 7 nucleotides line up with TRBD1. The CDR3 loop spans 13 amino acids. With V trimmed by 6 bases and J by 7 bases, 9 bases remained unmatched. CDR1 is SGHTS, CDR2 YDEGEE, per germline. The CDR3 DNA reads TGTGCCAGCAACCTCGGACAGGAATATGAAGCTTTCTTT. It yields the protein CASNLGQEYEAFF.

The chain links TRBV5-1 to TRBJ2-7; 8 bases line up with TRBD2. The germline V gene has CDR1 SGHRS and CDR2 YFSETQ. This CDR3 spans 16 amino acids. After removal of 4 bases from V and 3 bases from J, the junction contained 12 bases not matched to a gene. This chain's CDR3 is CASSGGGVAGYYEQYF. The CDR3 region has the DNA TGCGCCAGCAGCGGCGGAGGGGTAGCGGGGTACTACGAGCAGTACTTC.

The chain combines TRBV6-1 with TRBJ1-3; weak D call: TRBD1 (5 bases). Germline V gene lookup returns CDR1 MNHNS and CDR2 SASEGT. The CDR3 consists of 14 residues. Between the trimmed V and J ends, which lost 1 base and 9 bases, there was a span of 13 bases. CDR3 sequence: CASSEGQGAATIYF. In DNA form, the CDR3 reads TGTGCCAGCAGTGAAGGGCAGGGAGCAGCCACCATATATTTT.

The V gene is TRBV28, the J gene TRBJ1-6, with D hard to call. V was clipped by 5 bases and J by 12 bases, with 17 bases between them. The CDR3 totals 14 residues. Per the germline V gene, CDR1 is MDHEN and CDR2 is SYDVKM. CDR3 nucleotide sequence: TGTGCCAGCAGTAGATTACAGCCGAGTTTACCCCTCCACTTT. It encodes CASSRLQPSLPLHF.

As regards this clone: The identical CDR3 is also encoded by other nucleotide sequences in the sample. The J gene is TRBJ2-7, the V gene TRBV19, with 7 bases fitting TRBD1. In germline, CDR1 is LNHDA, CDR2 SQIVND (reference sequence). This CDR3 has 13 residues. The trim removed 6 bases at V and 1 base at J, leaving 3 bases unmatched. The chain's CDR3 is CASRPRGSYEQYF. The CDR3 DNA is TGTGCCAGTAGGCCCAGGGGGTCCTACGAGCAGTACTTC.

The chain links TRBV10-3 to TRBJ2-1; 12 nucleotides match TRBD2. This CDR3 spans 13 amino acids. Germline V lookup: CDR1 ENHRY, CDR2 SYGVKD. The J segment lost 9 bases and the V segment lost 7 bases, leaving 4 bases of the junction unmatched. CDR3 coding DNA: TGTGCCATCAAATCGACTAGCGGGAGTGAGCAGTTCTTC. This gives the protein CAIKSTSGSEQFF.

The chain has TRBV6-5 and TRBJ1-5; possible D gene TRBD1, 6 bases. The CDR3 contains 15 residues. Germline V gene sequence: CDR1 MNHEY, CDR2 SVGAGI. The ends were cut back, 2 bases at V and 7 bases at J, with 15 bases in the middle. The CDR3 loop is CASSYVGGPEQPQHF. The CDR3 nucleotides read TGTGCCAGCAGTTACGTCGGGGGGCCGGAACAGCCCCAGCATTTT.

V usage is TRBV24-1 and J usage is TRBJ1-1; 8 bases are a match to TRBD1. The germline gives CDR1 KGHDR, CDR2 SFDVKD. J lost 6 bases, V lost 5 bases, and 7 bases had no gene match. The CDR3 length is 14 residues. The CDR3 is CATSAPGGSAEAFF. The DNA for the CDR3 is TGTGCCACCAGTGCCCCAGGGGGCTCGGCTGAAGCTTTCTTT.

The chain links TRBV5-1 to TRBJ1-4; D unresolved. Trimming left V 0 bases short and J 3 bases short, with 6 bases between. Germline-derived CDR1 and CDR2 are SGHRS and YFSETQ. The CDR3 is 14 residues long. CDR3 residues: CASSLERANEKLFF. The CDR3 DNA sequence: TGCGCCAGCAGCTTGGAAAGGGCTAATGAAAAACTGTTTTTT.

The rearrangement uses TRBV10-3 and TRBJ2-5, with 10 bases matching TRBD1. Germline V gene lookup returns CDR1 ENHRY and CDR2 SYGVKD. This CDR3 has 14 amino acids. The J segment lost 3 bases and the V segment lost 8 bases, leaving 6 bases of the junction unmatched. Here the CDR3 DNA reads TGTGCCATCGGAGGACAGGGGGAAAAAGAGACCCAGTACTTC. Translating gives CAIGGQGEKETQYF.

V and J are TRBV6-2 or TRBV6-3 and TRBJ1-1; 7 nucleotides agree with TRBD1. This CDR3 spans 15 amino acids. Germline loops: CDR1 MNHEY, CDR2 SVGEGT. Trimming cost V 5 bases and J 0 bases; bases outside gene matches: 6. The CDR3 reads CASSRDRNMNTEAFF. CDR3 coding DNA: TGTGCCAGCAGTCGGGACAGAAATATGAACACTGAAGCTTTCTTT.

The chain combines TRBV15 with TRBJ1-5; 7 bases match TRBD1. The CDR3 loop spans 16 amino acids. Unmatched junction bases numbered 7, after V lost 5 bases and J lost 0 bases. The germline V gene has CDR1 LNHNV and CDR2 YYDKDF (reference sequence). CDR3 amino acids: CATSSRQGYSNQPQHF. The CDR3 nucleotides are TGTGCCACCAGCTCACGACAGGGATATAGCAATCAGCCCCAGCATTTT.

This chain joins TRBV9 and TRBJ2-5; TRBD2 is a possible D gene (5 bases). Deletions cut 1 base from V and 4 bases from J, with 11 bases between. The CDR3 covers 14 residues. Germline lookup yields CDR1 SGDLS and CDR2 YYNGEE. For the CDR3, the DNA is TGTGCCAGCAGCGTATTCGGGGATCTAGAGACCCAGTACTTC. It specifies CASSVFGDLETQYF.

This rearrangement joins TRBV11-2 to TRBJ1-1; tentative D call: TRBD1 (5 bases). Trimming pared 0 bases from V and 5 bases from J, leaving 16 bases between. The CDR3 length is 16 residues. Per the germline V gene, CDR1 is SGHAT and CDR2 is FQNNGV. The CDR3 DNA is TGTGCCAGCAGCTTAGAGGTTGTAGGGGTAGGAACTGAAGCTTTCTTT. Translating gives CASSLEVVGVGTEAFF.

CDR3 in DNA: TGTGCCAGCAGTCAGGCGACCGGGGAGCTGTTTTTT. Residues: CASSQATGELFF. This chain joins TRBV12-3 or TRBV12-4 and TRBJ2-2; no firm D call. Trimming left V 5 bases short and J 5 bases short, with 6 bases between. The CDR3 covers 12 residues.

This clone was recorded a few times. The CDR3 protein is CASSNAYRGRTEAFF. In DNA form, the CDR3 reads TGCGCCAGCAGCAATGCTTACAGGGGGCGGACTGAAGCTTTCTTT. The chain has TRBV4-1 and TRBJ1-1; 9 bases are a match to TRBD1. The V gene's germline CDR1 is MGHRA and CDR2 YSYEKL. V lost 5 bases, J lost 5 bases, and 9 bases stayed unmatched. This CDR3 has 15 amino acids.

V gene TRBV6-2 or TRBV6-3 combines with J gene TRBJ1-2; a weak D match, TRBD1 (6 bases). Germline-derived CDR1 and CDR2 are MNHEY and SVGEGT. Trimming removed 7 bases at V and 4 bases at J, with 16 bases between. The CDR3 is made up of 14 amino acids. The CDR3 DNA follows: TGTGCCAGCACCCCAACCCAGGGGACCTATGGCTACACCTTC. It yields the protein CASTPTQGTYGYTF.

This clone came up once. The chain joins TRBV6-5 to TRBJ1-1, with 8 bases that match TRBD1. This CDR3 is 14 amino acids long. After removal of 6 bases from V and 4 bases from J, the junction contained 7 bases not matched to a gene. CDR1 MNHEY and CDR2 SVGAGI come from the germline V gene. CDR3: CASRRQGLGTEAFF. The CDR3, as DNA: TGTGCCAGCAGGAGACAGGGGTTAGGCACTGAAGCTTTCTTT.

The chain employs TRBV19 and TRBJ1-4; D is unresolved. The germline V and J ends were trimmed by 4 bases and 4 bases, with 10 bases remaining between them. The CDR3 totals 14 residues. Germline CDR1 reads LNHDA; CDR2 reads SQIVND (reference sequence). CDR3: CASSNPLVNEKLFF. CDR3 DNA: TGTGCCAGTAGTAACCCTTTAGTTAATGAAAAACTGTTTTTT.

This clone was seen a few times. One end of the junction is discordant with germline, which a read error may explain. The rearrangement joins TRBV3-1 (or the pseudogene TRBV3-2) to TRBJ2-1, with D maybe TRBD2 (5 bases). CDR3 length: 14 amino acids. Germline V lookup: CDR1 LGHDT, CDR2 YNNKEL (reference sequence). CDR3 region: CASSQGAAANKQFF. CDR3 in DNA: TGTGCCAGCAGCCAGGGAGCGGCTGCCAATAAGCAGTTCTTC.

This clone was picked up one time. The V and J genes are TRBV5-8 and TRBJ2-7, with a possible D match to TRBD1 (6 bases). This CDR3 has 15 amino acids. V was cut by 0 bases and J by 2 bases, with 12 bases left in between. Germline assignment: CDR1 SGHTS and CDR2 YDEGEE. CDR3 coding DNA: TGTGCCAGCAGCTTGGGTCAGGGGATGACCTACGAGCAGTACTTC. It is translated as CASSLGQGMTYEQYF.